This T cell receptor beta chain was profiled in a study of blood T cell repertoires in COVID-19. Whole-study context: In each case, the material was cDNA or gDNA derived from T cells, B-cell-depleted T cells, or PBMCs.

Participants, about 18 to 90 years old, spanned around 25 US areas. The ends lost 0 bases at V and 4 bases at J; junction bases unmatched: 4. The CDR3 is 15 residues long. CDR1 is SGDLS and CDR2 is YYNGEE in the germline V gene. Clones were read by immunoSEQ multiplex PCR, and TCRdb kept only the in-frame ones, dropping some. Among under 250,000 clones listed, roughly 79% were seen once. This clone was seen ten or more times. The TCR sequence derives from a woman aged 45-65 years with acute COVID-19. Material for sequencing was PBMCs or T cells enriched from blood (not recorded which). The J gene is TRBJ1-3, the V gene TRBV9; 7 bases agree with TRBD1. CDR3 nucleotide sequence: TGTGCCAGCAGCGTAGGCGGGACAGCAGGAAACACCATATATTTT. Translated: CASSVGGTAGNTIYF. The variable domain in full, with the rest retrieved from reference TRBV9 and TRBJ1-3, is DSGVTQTPKHLITATGQRVTLRCSPRSGDLSVYWYQQSLDQGLQFLIQYYNGEERAKGNILERFSAQQFPDLHSELNLSSLELGDSALYFCASSVGGTAGNTIYFGEGSWLTVV.